This T cell receptor (beta chain) was identified in a study of blood T cell repertoires in COVID-19. Germline V gives CDR1 MNHNY, CDR2 SVGAGI (reference sequence). The CDR3 covers 15 residues. Trimming removed 2 bases from V and 6 bases from J; junction bases left unmatched: 7. Original handling: Quantification of nucleated cells was approximated via reference gene primer amplification. TCRdb keeps only in-frame clones here, not all; method: immunoSEQ multiplex PCR. The V and J calls and clone size were taken over from that table, and D and trimming were inferred from the DNA. This table holds some 66,000 clones, roughly three quarters found once.

The sequenced sample was peripheral blood. The receptor's source is a woman of 80 years or more with acute or convalescent COVID-19. The chain couples TRBV6-6 to TRBJ2-7; the match to TRBD1 covers 10 bases. Here the CDR3 reads CASSYLGQGLSEQYF. The CDR3 DNA is TGTGCCAGCAGTTACCTGGGACAGGGGCTTAGCGAGCAGTACTTC.